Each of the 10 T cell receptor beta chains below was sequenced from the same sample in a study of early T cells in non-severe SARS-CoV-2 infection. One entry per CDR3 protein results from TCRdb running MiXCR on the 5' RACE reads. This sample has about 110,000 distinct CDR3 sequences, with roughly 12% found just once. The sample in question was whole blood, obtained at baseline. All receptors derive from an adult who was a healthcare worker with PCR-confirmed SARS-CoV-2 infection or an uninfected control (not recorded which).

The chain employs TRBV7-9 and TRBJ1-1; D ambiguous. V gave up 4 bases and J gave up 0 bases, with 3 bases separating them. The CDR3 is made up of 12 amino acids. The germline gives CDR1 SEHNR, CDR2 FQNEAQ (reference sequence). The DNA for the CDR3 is TGTGCCAGCAGCTATATGAACACTGAAGCTTTCTTT. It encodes CASSYMNTEAFF.

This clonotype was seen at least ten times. The CDR3 nucleotides read TGTGCCAGTAGTATAGATACGACAGGGACGAACACTGAAGCTTTCTTT. Its translation is CASSIDTTGTNTEAFF. This chain connects TRBV19 to TRBJ1-1; 7 bases agree with TRBD1. CDR3 length equals 16 residues. Germline V gives CDR1 LNHDA, CDR2 SQIVND (reference sequence). The J segment lost 1 base and the V segment lost 0 bases, leaving 5 bases of the junction unmatched.

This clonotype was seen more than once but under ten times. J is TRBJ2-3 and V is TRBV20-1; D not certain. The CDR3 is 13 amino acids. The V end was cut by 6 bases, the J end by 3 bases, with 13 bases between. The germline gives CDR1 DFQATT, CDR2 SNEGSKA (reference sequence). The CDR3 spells CSATSGVTDTQYF. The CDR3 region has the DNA TGCAGTGCCACCTCGGGTGTAACAGATACGCAGTATTTT.

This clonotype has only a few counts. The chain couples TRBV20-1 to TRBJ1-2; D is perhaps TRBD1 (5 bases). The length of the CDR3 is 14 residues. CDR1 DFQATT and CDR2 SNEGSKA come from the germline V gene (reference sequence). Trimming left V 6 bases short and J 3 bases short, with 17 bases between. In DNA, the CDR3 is TGCAGTGCCCTCCTCGGGGCGTCGGACTATGGCTACACCTTC. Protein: CSALLGASDYGYTF.

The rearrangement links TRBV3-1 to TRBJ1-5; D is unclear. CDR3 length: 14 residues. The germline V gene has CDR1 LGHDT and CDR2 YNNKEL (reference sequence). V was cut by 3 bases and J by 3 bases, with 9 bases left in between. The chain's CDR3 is CASSQTPINQPQHF. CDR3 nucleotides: TGTGCCAGCAGCCAGACACCCATCAATCAGCCCCAGCATTTT.

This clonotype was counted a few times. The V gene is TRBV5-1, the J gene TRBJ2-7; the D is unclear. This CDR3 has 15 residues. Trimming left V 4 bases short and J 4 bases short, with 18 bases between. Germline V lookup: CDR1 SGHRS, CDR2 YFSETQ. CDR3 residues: CASSPSRALVYEQYF. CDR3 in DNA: TGCGCCAGCAGCCCCTCCCGGGCCCTCGTATACGAGCAGTACTTC.

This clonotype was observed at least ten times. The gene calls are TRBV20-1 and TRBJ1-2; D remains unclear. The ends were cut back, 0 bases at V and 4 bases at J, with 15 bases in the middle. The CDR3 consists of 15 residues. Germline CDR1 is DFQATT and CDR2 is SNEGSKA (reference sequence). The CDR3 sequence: CSARDLAGRIYGYTF. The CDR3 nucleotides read TGCAGTGCTAGAGATCTGGCGGGGAGGATCTATGGCTACACCTTC.

CDR3 region: CASSESVGAGHTQYF. The CDR3 coding sequence is TGCGCCAGCAGTGAGTCGGTGGGAGCGGGGCATACGCAGTATTTT. The J gene is TRBJ2-3, the V gene TRBV10-1; 7 bases fit TRBD2. CDR1 WNHNN and CDR2 SYGVQD come from the germline V gene (reference sequence). The CDR3 loop spans 15 amino acids. V shed 0 bases, J shed 7 bases, and the junction held 7 bases outside the gene matches.

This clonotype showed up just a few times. This chain's CDR3 is CASSMRLLSYEQYF. Written as DNA, the CDR3 is TGTGCCAGTAGTATGAGGCTACTTTCCTACGAGCAGTACTTC. J is TRBJ2-7 and V is TRBV19, with D unclear. In germline, CDR1 is LNHDA, CDR2 SQIVND (reference sequence). The CDR3 contains 14 residues. V dropped 3 bases and J dropped 1 base, with 10 bases sitting between them. Looking up the rest from reference TRBV19 and TRBJ2-7 gives the full variable domain: DGGITQSPKYLFRKEGQNVTLSCEQNLNHDAMYWYRQDPGQGLRLIYYSQIVNDFQKGDIAEGYSVSREKKESFPLTVTSAQKNPTAFYLCASSMRLLSYEQYFGPGTRLTVT.

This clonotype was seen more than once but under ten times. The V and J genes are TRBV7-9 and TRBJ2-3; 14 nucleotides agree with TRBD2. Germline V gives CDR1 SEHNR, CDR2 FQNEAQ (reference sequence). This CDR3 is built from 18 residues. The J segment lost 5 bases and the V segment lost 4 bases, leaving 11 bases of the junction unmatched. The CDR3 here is CASSSSPGLAGEGDTQYF. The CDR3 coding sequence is TGTGCCAGCAGCTCCTCCCCGGGACTAGCGGGAGAAGGAGATACGCAGTATTTT.